Given below is one TCR beta chain in context. Its target antigen remains unknown. It has no much larger one-base neighbor in the sample; base qualities were not kept. The record originates from a study of OX40 agonist ivuxolimab in advanced cancers. Describing the broader study: Ivuxolimab was an agonistic, fully human IgG2 monoclonal antibody directed against OX40 (CD134), a costimulatory receptor. Intravenous ivuxolimab was administered to patients every 2 weeks at six dose levels: 0.01, 0.1, 0.3, 1.5, 3 and 10 mg/kg. Among the roughly 52 dose-escalation patients, 19 had hepatocellular carcinoma, 15 or so melanoma, 9 renal cell carcinoma and 9 head and neck cancer. In the dose-escalation cohort, around four fifths of patients were male, and the mean age was 60 years with a range of roughly 20 to 85. Patients were allowed to have had prior anti-PD-1, anti-PD-L1 or anti-CTLA-4 therapy, and roughly two fifths of the dose-escalation patients had been treated with checkpoint inhibitors. Partial responses occurred in three dose-escalation patients: two with cutaneous melanoma and one with hepatocellular carcinoma. Peripheral TCRbeta sequencing aimed to test whether ivuxolimab altered TCR sequence diversity and caused clonal T-cell expansion. The paper covers the monotherapy dose-escalation part of the phase I ivuxolimab trial, which included N of about 50 patients.

Overall results and qualifications from the work: Low levels of normalized T-cell clonal expansion were also seen in some patients who did not respond. After ivuxolimab, more expanded clones were found on average in CD8+ T cells than in CD4+ T cells. At doses from 0.1 to 3.0 mg/kg, clonal expansion was seen in both CD4+ and CD8+ blood T cells between baseline and week 6. Partial responders in the 0.1-3.0 mg/kg groups had among the lowest normalized peripheral clonal expansion, especially among CD8+ T cells. Antigen specificity was not determined for the clonally expanded peripheral T cells.

CDR1 and CDR2 are read off the germline V gene as MNHEY and SVGAGI. The junction carries 11 bases between V and J, which are trimmed by 2 bases and 9 bases respectively. The CDR3 covers 13 residues, taking in both the cysteine and the phenylalanine. Only the CDR3 region is kept as DNA, spanning 39 bases read in frame from base 1. Genomic DNA was isolated from the sorted cells so that the TCRbeta CDR3 region could be sequenced. The immunoSEQ Assay was used to sequence the TCRbeta CDR3 regions. Imported from immuneACCESS, the table was reduced by TCRdb to in-frame sequences with V and J called. These copies leave out some clones; in studies compared against another copy, an unresolved V gene accounts for under half, and the cause of the remainder is not known. This sample gives fewer than 50,000 clones in total; roughly 86% of them show up just once. The ten largest clones take up around 18% of the sample.

Patients with autoimmune disease history or receiving systemic immunosuppression were excluded from the trial. Peripheral blood for TCR sequencing was collected from all dose cohorts at baseline, on cycle 4 day 1, and on cycle 7 day 1. Samples were obtained from an open-label, multicenter, first-in-human phase I dose-escalation trial of ivuxolimab. Adults with locally advanced or metastatic melanoma, renal cell carcinoma, hepatocellular carcinoma or head and neck squamous cell carcinoma were enrolled in the trial. Before TCR sequencing, CD4+ T cells and CD8+ T cells were sorted from peripheral blood as separate populations.

Recombination linked TRBV6-5 to TRBJ2-1; the D segment could be TRBD1, given 8 matching bases. The sample here was CD4+ or CD8+ T cells sorted from blood, taken in a trial of the OX40 agonist ivuxolimab. The clonotype comes from an adult with an advanced solid tumor such as melanoma, head and neck, liver or kidney cancer. The DNA is as follows: TGTGCCAGCAGTTACAACAGGGGGGGTGAGCAGTTCTTC. The translation is CASSYNRGGEQFF.